The 31 T cell receptor beta chains listed next were all sequenced from one sample in a study of OX40 agonist ivuxolimab in advanced cancers. Sequencing was performed with immunoSEQ multiplex PCR; in TCRdb, only in-frame clones are kept and a portion is missing. The sample consists of roughly 81,000 clones, over 75% of them appearing once. This specimen consisted of CD4+ or CD8+ T cells sorted from blood, obtained in a trial of the OX40 agonist ivuxolimab. These TCRs come from an adult with an advanced solid tumor such as melanoma, head and neck, liver or kidney cancer.

The V call is TRBV27, the J call TRBJ2-7; D is unclear. This CDR3 region has 11 residues. Germline CDR1 and CDR2: MNHEY and SMNVEV (reference sequence). V was shortened by 6 bases and J by 2 bases, with 5 bases between the two germline ends. The CDR3 reads CASRSTYEQYF. CDR3 in DNA: TGTGCCAGCAGGAGTACCTACGAGCAGTACTTC.

The CDR3 spells CASSLVGGGNQPQHF. The CDR3 DNA reads as TGTGCCAGCAGCTTAGTGGGGGGTGGCAATCAGCCCCAGCATTTT. The chain has TRBV7-2 and TRBJ1-5, with D possibly TRBD1 on 5 matching bases. V lost 1 base and J lost 2, with 9 bases in between. Looked up from germline, CDR1 is SGHTA and CDR2 is FQGNSA. The CDR3 spans 15 residues.

The rearrangement joins TRBV5-1 to TRBJ1-2; the D gene is possibly TRBD1 (6 bases). CDR1 SGHRS and CDR2 YFSETQ come from the germline V gene. V lost 4 bases to trimming and J lost 8 bases, with 21 bases between them. CDR3 length: 15 amino acids. CDR3 protein: CASSKSQGTLGGYTF. CDR3 sequence (DNA): TGCGCCAGCAGCAAATCCCAGGGGACCCTCGGGGGCTACACCTTC.

The rearrangement links TRBV7-3 to TRBJ2-3; D gene ambiguous. Per the germline V gene, CDR1 is SGHTA and CDR2 is FQGTGA. This CDR3 has 15 amino acids. The V end lost 3 bases, the J end lost 4 bases, and 14 bases lay between the germline ends. The CDR3 DNA reads as TGTGCCAGCAGCTTTAGTAGCAGGACGTCAGATACGCAGTATTTT. It is translated as CASSFSSRTSDTQYF.

J is TRBJ2-3 and V is TRBV6-5, with 10 bases aligning to TRBD2. From germline, CDR1 is MNHEY and CDR2 SVGAGI. There are 15 residues in the CDR3. Trimming at V came to 4 bases and at J to 2 bases, leaving 3 bases not matched to a gene. The CDR3 coding sequence is TGTGCCAGCAGTTCCGGGACTAGCGACACAGATACGCAGTATTTT. Translated, it gives CASSSGTSDTDTQYF.

The chain combines TRBV10-3 with TRBJ2-7; the match to TRBD2 covers 7 bases. The trim removed 6 bases at V and 5 bases at J, leaving 16 bases unmatched. The CDR3 has 16 residues. CDR1 ENHRY and CDR2 SYGVKD come from the germline V gene. This chain's CDR3 is CAIRGGEAGVVHEQYF. As DNA, the CDR3 is TGTGCCATCAGGGGGGGTGAGGCGGGAGTGGTCCACGAGCAGTACTTC.

The chain is built from TRBV6-6 and TRBJ2-2; 12 nucleotides match TRBD2. CDR1 is MNHNY and CDR2 is SVGAGI in the germline V gene (reference sequence). The CDR3 extends over 15 amino acids. Losses at the gene ends were 7 bases for V and 6 bases for J; bases not matched to a gene: 6. The CDR3 DNA sequence: TGTGCCAGCAACCCACTAGCGGGGGGCGCCGGGGAGCTGTTTTTT. Its protein product is CASNPLAGGAGELFF.

The chain carries TRBV9 and TRBJ2-5; TRBD1 might be the D (5 bases). The DNA matches TRBJ2-7 better at its end, which makes the J call doubtful. The CDR3 covers 14 residues. Per germline, CDR1 SGDLS and CDR2 YYNGEE. CDR3: CASSPGSSSYEQYF. The CDR3 nucleotides are TGTGCCAGCAGCCCAGGGTCTTCATCCTACGAGCAGTACTTC.

The chain carries TRBV18 and TRBJ2-7; tentatively, D is TRBD1 or TRBD2 (5 bases each). V gave up 4 bases and J gave up 1 base, with 23 bases separating them. The CDR3 runs 18 residues. Germline V CDR1 and CDR2: KGHSH, LQKENI. The CDR3 here is CASSRINRGPEGSYEQYF. As DNA, the CDR3 is TGTGCCAGCTCACGTATCAATCGGGGACCAGAAGGATCCTACGAGCAGTACTTC.

The chain couples TRBV29-1 to TRBJ1-5; the D gene is possibly TRBD1 (6 bases). CDR3 length: 12 amino acids. V lost 8 bases to trimming and J lost 4 bases, with 12 bases between them. Per the germline V gene, CDR1 is SQVTM and CDR2 is ANQGSEA. The CDR3 DNA reads TGCAGCTTTACCCAGGGGAATCAGCCCCAGCATTTT. Its translation: CSFTQGNQPQHF.

V usage is TRBV29-1 and J usage is TRBJ1-2; TRBD1 aligns across 8 bases. After removal of 4 bases from V and 2 bases from J, the junction contained 6 bases not matched to a gene. Germline CDR1 reads SQVTM; CDR2 reads ANQGSEA. The length of the CDR3 is 14 residues. CDR3 residues: CSVGAAGGNYGYTF. CDR3 in DNA: TGCAGCGTTGGGGCCGCAGGGGGCAACTATGGCTACACCTTC.

CDR3: CASSEGPPTGNTIYF. CDR3 in DNA: TGTGCCAGCAGCGAGGGACCCCCGACGGGAAACACCATATATTTT. J is TRBJ1-3 and V is TRBV9, with D perhaps TRBD1 (5 bases). V was cut by 3 bases and J by 4 bases, with 14 bases left in between. Germline loops: CDR1 SGDLS, CDR2 YYNGEE. The CDR3 has 15 amino acids.

The chain links TRBV6-1 to TRBJ2-1; 8 bases fit TRBD1. The germline V gene has CDR1 MNHNS and CDR2 SASEGT. The V gene end was trimmed by 5 bases and the J gene end by 10 bases; junction bases not matched to a gene: 10. There are 14 residues in the CDR3. The CDR3 bases are TGTGCCAGCAGTCACACTCAGACAGGGGACGAGCAGTTCTTC. Translated: CASSHTQTGDEQFF.

In this sample, this clone turned up once. The chain carries TRBV7-9 and TRBJ1-1; D is perhaps TRBD1 (6 bases). The germline V gene has CDR1 SEHNR and CDR2 FQNEAQ (reference sequence). The CDR3 has 13 amino acids. V lost 2 bases and J 6 bases, leaving 10 bases between the germline ends. This CDR3 is CASSLQGYSEAFF. In DNA form, the CDR3 reads TGTGCCAGCAGCTTACAGGGGTACTCTGAAGCTTTCTTT.

This clone was detected only once. The rearrangement uses TRBV2 and TRBJ2-3, with D uncertain. The V gene lost 1 base and the J gene lost 2 bases, with 13 bases spanning the gap. CDR1 is SNHLY, CDR2 FYNNEI, per germline. This CDR3 is 16 amino acids long. The CDR3: CASSEDRLTLTDTQYF. CDR3 in DNA: TGTGCCAGCAGTGAAGATAGACTTACCCTCACAGATACGCAGTATTTT.

CDR3 protein: CASSLDRSQAFF. DNA of the CDR3: TGTGCCAGCAGCTTGGACAGGAGTCAAGCTTTCTTT. V is TRBV7-9 and J is TRBJ1-1; 7 bases agree with TRBD1. V gave up 3 bases and J gave up 9 bases; unmatched junction bases: 4. Germline assignment: CDR1 SEHNR and CDR2 FQNEAQ (reference sequence). This CDR3 has 12 residues.

The gene calls are TRBV5-6 and TRBJ2-5, with D possibly TRBD1 on 5 matching bases. Trimming took off 0 bases at V and 3 bases at J, with 9 bases between the two ends. This CDR3 is 14 amino acids long. CDR1 is SGHDT, CDR2 YYEEEE, per germline. The CDR3 region has the DNA TGTGCCAGCAGCTTGGTCAGGGATGAAGAGACCCAGTACTTC. Amino acids: CASSLVRDEETQYF.

This rearrangement joins TRBV21-1 to TRBJ2-3; the D call TRBD2 from the table was never checked on the DNA. TRBV21-1 is annotated as a pseudogene. The CDR3 runs 17 residues. CDR3 coding DNA: TGTGCCAGCAGCAAAAAACTAGCGGGAGTAAGCACAGATACGCAGTATTTT. It is translated as CASSKKLAGVSTDTQYF.

This chain joins TRBV4-2 and TRBJ2-7; TRBD1 matches at 9 bases. The CDR3 covers 14 residues. Germline V gives CDR1 LGHNA, CDR2 YNFKEQ. Losses at the gene ends were 1 base for V and 6 bases for J; bases not matched to a gene: 4. CDR3 bases: TGTGCCAGCAGCCAAGGACAGGGGGATGGCGAGCAGTACTTC. This gives the protein CASSQGQGDGEQYF.

As DNA, the CDR3 is TGTGCCAGCAGTTTAGCGGGGGCCAATCAGCCCCAGCATTTT. Its translation: CASSLAGANQPQHF. The chain combines TRBV28 with TRBJ1-5; a weak D match, TRBD1 (6 bases). The CDR3 covers 14 residues. Per germline, CDR1 MDHEN and CDR2 SYDVKM. The V end was cut by 2 bases, the J end by 3 bases, with 8 bases between.

The sample holds a few counts of this clone. One end of the junction varies from germline; a read error may be responsible. The chain recombines TRBV10-3 with TRBJ1-2; D not resolved. Germline assignment: CDR1 ENHRY and CDR2 SYGVKD. The CDR3 is 13 residues long. The CDR3 reads CASSYSWNYGYTF. Written as DNA, the CDR3 is TGTGCCAGCAGTTACTCTTGGAACTATGGCTACACCTTC.

A few counts support this clone. The V call is TRBV4-2, the J call TRBJ1-1; no clear D. Trimming took 2 bases from V and 3 from J, leaving 16 bases between them. The CDR3 is 16 residues long. Germline CDR1 reads LGHNA; CDR2 reads YNFKEQ. The DNA of the CDR3 is TGTGCCAGCAGCCAATCGGTGGCGTCTCAGGACACTGAAGCTTTCTTT. Residues: CASSQSVASQDTEAFF.

V is TRBV5-1 and J is TRBJ2-1, with 11 bases matching TRBD2. V was clipped by 1 base and J by 7 bases; unmatched bases: 10. Germline assignment: CDR1 SGHRS and CDR2 YFSETQ. The CDR3 length is 17 residues. CDR3 bases: TGCGCCAGCAGCTTGACTAGCGGGAGAAGGGGGGGAAATGAGCAGTTCTTC. It encodes CASSLTSGRRGGNEQFF.

For this clone: Other DNA sequences in this sample translate to the same CDR3. This chain connects TRBV9 to TRBJ2-3; no firm D call. Trimming took off 2 bases at V and 6 bases at J, with 4 bases between the two ends. The germline V gene encodes CDR1 SGDLS and CDR2 YYNGEE. CDR3 size: 11 residues. CDR3 in amino acids: CASSVGDTQYF. The CDR3 bases are TGTGCCAGCAGCGTCGGGGATACGCAGTATTTT.

For the CDR3, the DNA is TGTGCCAGCTGGGCGACAGTTGACACTGAAGCTTTCTTT. This sequence encodes CASWATVDTEAFF. The V and J genes are TRBV10-3 and TRBJ1-1; weak D call: TRBD1 (5 bases). The germline CDR1 and CDR2 sequences are ENHRY and SYGVKD. The CDR3 has 13 amino acids. Trimming removed 10 bases at V and 3 bases at J, with 15 bases between.

The chain combines TRBV7-2 with TRBJ1-4; D unclear. The CDR3 length is 15 residues. Per the germline V gene, CDR1 is SGHTA and CDR2 is FQGNSA. V lost 1 base and J 2 bases, leaving 8 bases between the germline ends. CDR3 coding DNA: TGTGCCAGCAGCTTAGATCGGGCGACTAATGAAAAACTGTTTTTT. This encodes CASSLDRATNEKLFF.

This chain joins TRBV18 and TRBJ1-5; TRBD1 matches 7 bases. J lost 3 bases, V lost 5 bases, and 16 bases had no gene match. The germline CDR1 and CDR2 sequences are KGHSH and LQKENI. This CDR3 is built from 18 residues. The DNA for the CDR3 is TGTGCCAGCTCATCATATTATCCCCACAGGGGCTACAATCAGCCCCAGCATTTT. Encoded protein: CASSSYYPHRGYNQPQHF.

The J gene is TRBJ2-5, the V gene TRBV5-6; D might be TRBD2 (5 bases). The CDR3 spans 14 residues. The germline V gene encodes CDR1 SGHDT and CDR2 YYEEEE. V lost 5 bases, J lost 2 bases, and 13 bases lay in between. CDR3 sequence (DNA): TGTGCCAGCAGACCACCGGGGTGGCAAGAGACCCAGTACTTC. This translates into CASRPPGWQETQYF.

The rearrangement uses TRBV12-5 and TRBJ2-3, with D perhaps matching TRBD1 (7 bases). The CDR3 length is 16 residues. Trimming stripped 1 base from V and 0 bases from J, with 11 bases between. Germline assignment: CDR1 LGHNT and CDR2 FRNRAP. The CDR3 DNA sequence: TGTGCTAGTGGTTTGGACAGGGGAGGTAGCACAGATACGCAGTATTTT. Amino acids: CASGLDRGGSTDTQYF.

The chain uses TRBV18 and TRBJ1-3; D gene ambiguous. V lost 5 bases and J 3 bases, leaving 20 bases between the germline ends. Germline CDR1 reads KGHSH; CDR2 reads LQKENI. CDR3 length: 17 amino acids. CDR3 nucleotide sequence: TGTGCCAGCTCAGCGGAGATTGGAGACAACCATGGAAACACCATATATTTT. Its protein product is CASSAEIGDNHGNTIYF.

The chain recombines TRBV27 with TRBJ1-2; tentative D call: TRBD1 (6 bases). The CDR3 spans 13 residues. The V gene lost 5 bases and the J gene lost 4 bases, with 11 bases spanning the gap. Per the germline V gene, CDR1 is MNHEY and CDR2 is SMNVEV (reference sequence). CDR3 region: CASSPPDSYGYTF. The CDR3 DNA is TGTGCCAGCAGTCCCCCGGACAGCTATGGCTACACCTTC.